This T cell receptor beta chain comes out of a study of cytomegalovirus exposure and HLA in healthy donors. Findings and caveats of the study: Highly shared variants forming one cluster were likely a sequencing artifact. Presence/absence results assume similar sequencing depth per donor, which may not hold. CMV serostatus was the sole immune exposure data available.

60 Vbeta and 13 Jbeta primers were used in PCR. The data were produced by immunoSEQ multiplex PCR, yet TCRdb's version contains in-frame clones alone and is incomplete. This table holds about 190,000 clones, just under 75% found once. Comment on this clone: Its antigen is still unknown.

Germline-derived CDR1 and CDR2 are SQVTM and ANQGSEA. Trimming cost V 2 bases and J 6 bases, with 5 bases left between them. There are 11 residues in the CDR3. V gene TRBV29-1 combines with J gene TRBJ2-1, with no clear D. The receptor comes from a man aged 25 to 40 in good health and CMV-seropositive. Sequenced sample: PBMCs. Here the CDR3 DNA reads TGCAGCGTTGAATTTCGCAATGAGCAGTTCTTC. Protein sequence: CSVEFRNEQFF.